Below, 18 T cell receptor beta chains from the same sample are listed, as sequenced in a study of blood T cell repertoires in COVID-19. Libraries were prepared by immunoSEQ multiplex PCR; TCRdb keeps only in-frame clonotypes and omits some of them. The sample carries roughly 500,000 clones, roughly 90% recorded once. The specimen sequenced was PBMCs or T cells enriched from blood (not recorded which). The receptors come from a woman between 40 and 50 years old who had recovered from COVID-19.

This clone is a singleton in its sample. J is TRBJ2-5 and V is TRBV24-1; 7 bases match TRBD2. The CDR3 covers 14 residues. The junction had 6 bases not matched to a gene; V was cut back by 0 bases and J by 9 bases. Per the germline V gene, CDR1 is KGHDR and CDR2 is SFDVKD. The CDR3: CATSDLQAGRAQYF. The CDR3 DNA sequence: TGTGCCACCAGTGATTTGCAAGCGGGAAGGGCCCAGTACTTC.

CDR3 bases: TGTGCCAGCAGCCCACTAGCGGTGAACACCGGGGAGCTGTTTTTT. Translated: CASSPLAVNTGELFF. The V gene is TRBV7-2, the J gene TRBJ2-2; 8 bases are shared with TRBD2. The germline gives CDR1 SGHTA, CDR2 FQGNSA. The V segment lost 5 bases and the J segment 1 base; nucleotides outside the gene matches: 3. The CDR3 has 15 amino acids.

The chain uses TRBV6-2 or TRBV6-3 and TRBJ1-1, with 8 bases lining up with TRBD1. Germline V gene data show CDR1 as MNHEY and CDR2 as SVGEGT. The CDR3 is 16 residues long. J gave up 1 base and V 3 bases, and 7 bases lay outside the gene matches. This CDR3 reads CASSYNPGQANTEAFF. CDR3 bases: TGTGCCAGCAGTTATAATCCGGGACAGGCGAACACTGAAGCTTTCTTT.

The V and J genes are TRBV7-9 and TRBJ2-7; TRBD2 aligns across 9 bases. The CDR3 is 15 amino acids. CDR1 and CDR2 (germline): SEHNR, FQNEAQ (reference sequence). V lost 5 bases and J lost 2; bases outside the gene matches: 7. The CDR3 region has the DNA TGTGCCAGCAGCCCCGCCCAGCGGGAGGCCTACGAGCAGTACTTC. It codes for CASSPAQREAYEQYF. The full variable domain, in which reference TRBV7-9 and TRBJ2-7 provide the parts outside the CDR3, is DTGVSQNPRHKITKRGQNVTFRCDPISEHNRLYWYRQTLGQGPEFLTYFQNEAQLEKSRLLSDRFSAERPKGSFSTLEIQRTEQGDSAMYLCASSPAQREAYEQYFGPGTRLTVT.

The chain recombines TRBV2 with TRBJ2-1; possibly TRBD1 for D (6 bases). Trimming stripped 7 bases from V and 0 bases from J, with 13 bases between. The germline CDR1 and CDR2 sequences are SNHLY and FYNNEI. This CDR3 spans 15 amino acids. CDR3 loop: CASNNRESSYNEQFF. CDR3 DNA: TGTGCCAGCAATAACAGGGAAAGCTCCTACAATGAGCAGTTCTTC. The full variable domain, rest sourced from reference TRBV2 and TRBJ2-1, is EPEVTQTPSHQVTQMGQEVILRCVPISNHLYFYWYRQILGQKVEFLVSFYNNEISEKSEIFDDQFSVERPDGSNFTLKIRSTKLEDSAMYFCASNNRESSYNEQFFGPGTRLTVL.

V gene TRBV18 combines with J gene TRBJ2-3; TRBD2 is a possible D gene (5 bases). The CDR3 loop spans 15 amino acids. V lost 0 bases and J 2 bases, leaving 9 bases between the germline ends. Germline assignment: CDR1 KGHSH and CDR2 LQKENI. The DNA for the CDR3 is TGTGCCAGCTCACCACCCCACGGGGTCACAGATACGCAGTATTTT. Translation gives CASSPPHGVTDTQYF.

This sequence joins TRBV21-1 and TRBJ1-2; the table's D call, TRBD1, was not checked against the DNA. TRBV21-1 is noted as a pseudogene. The CDR3 is 15 residues long. CDR3 region: CASSEPGTENYGYTF. The CDR3 DNA is TGTGCCAGCAGCGAACCCGGGACAGAGAACTATGGCTACACCTTC.

The V and J genes are TRBV10-3 and TRBJ2-7; no firm D call. Trimming left V 10 bases short and J 3 bases short, with 13 bases between. The CDR3 extends over 12 amino acids. Germline CDR1 reads ENHRY; CDR2 reads SYGVKD. The CDR3 DNA sequence: TGTGCCACCCGACCCTCGGGCTACGAGCAGTACTTC. Its protein is CATRPSGYEQYF.

The CDR3 region is CASSLERVAFF. The CDR3, as DNA: TGTGCCAGCAGTTTAGAGCGGGTAGCGTTCTTC. This rearrangement joins TRBV12-3 or TRBV12-4 to TRBJ2-1; a possible D gene is TRBD2 (6 bases). Trimming removed 1 base at V and 15 bases at J, with 10 bases between. CDR3 length: 11 residues.

V and J are TRBV27 and TRBJ1-6; 7 positions match TRBD1. CDR1 is MNHEY, CDR2 SMNVEV, per germline (reference sequence). V lost 5 bases and J lost 7; bases outside the gene matches: 5. The CDR3 length is 14 residues. The CDR3 coding sequence is TGTGCCAGCAGTCGGGGCAGGGGGAATTCACCCCTCCACTTT. It encodes CASSRGRGNSPLHF.

V is TRBV27 and J is TRBJ2-7; a possible D gene is TRBD1 (5 bases). V lost 2 bases, J lost 6 bases, and 11 bases lay in between. The germline V gene has CDR1 MNHEY and CDR2 SMNVEV (reference sequence). This CDR3 comprises 13 residues. In DNA form, the CDR3 reads TGTGCCAGCAGTTTAAATGGACACGCCGAGCAGTACTTC. As protein: CASSLNGHAEQYF.

This rearrangement joins TRBV10-2 to TRBJ1-6; unclear D gene. V was trimmed by 6 bases and J by 8 bases, leaving 8 bases between them. From germline, CDR1 is WSHSY and CDR2 SAAADI. The CDR3 totals 12 residues. CDR3 in DNA: TGCGCCAGCAGCGACAATGATTCACCCCTCCACTTT. This gives the protein CASSDNDSPLHF.

The rearrangement uses TRBV19 and TRBJ1-2; possible D gene TRBD1, 6 bases. Germline lookup yields CDR1 LNHDA and CDR2 SQIVND (reference sequence). V was clipped by 9 bases and J by 3 bases, with 17 bases between them. The CDR3 is 14 amino acids. The CDR3 loop reads CARLAGGWDYGYTF. The CDR3 DNA reads as TGTGCCAGGCTTGCGGGGGGCTGGGACTATGGCTACACCTTC. The variable domain in full, completed from reference TRBV19 and TRBJ1-2, reads DGGITQSPKYLFRKEGQNVTLSCEQNLNHDAMYWYRQDPGQGLRLIYYSQIVNDFQKGDIAEGYSVSREKKESFPLTVTSAQKNPTAFYLCARLAGGWDYGYTFGSGTRLTVV.

The genes are TRBV7-8 and TRBJ1-2; D might be TRBD1 (5 bases). Germline CDR1 reads SGHVS; CDR2 reads FQNEAQ. This CDR3 has 14 residues. The V gene lost 0 bases and the J gene lost 5 bases, with 10 bases spanning the gap. The CDR3 coding sequence is TGTGCCAGCAGCTTAGCCGGCAGGGTATATGGCTACACCTTC. It yields the protein CASSLAGRVYGYTF.

In this sample, this clone turned up once. The chain has TRBV6-1 and TRBJ2-5; a possible D gene is TRBD2 (5 bases). V lost 2 bases to trimming and J lost 5 bases, with 15 bases between them. Looked up from germline, CDR1 is MNHNS and CDR2 is SASEGT. The CDR3 has 15 amino acids. Here the CDR3 reads CASSELRARWETQYF. The DNA of the CDR3 is TGTGCCAGCAGTGAATTGAGGGCTCGCTGGGAGACCCAGTACTTC.

The rearrangement uses TRBV10-3 and TRBJ1-1; D call uncertain. The germline V gene has CDR1 ENHRY and CDR2 SYGVKD. There are 15 residues in the CDR3. V shed 7 bases and J shed 0 bases, with 15 bases lying between them. The CDR3 here is CAIKGAGPMNTEAFF. Written as DNA, the CDR3 is TGTGCCATCAAGGGCGCGGGCCCTATGAACACTGAAGCTTTCTTT.

This rearrangement joins TRBV6-2 or TRBV6-3 to TRBJ2-7, with TRBD2 identical over 8 bases. The CDR3 has 16 amino acids. The J segment lost 2 bases and the V segment lost 4 bases, leaving 10 bases of the junction unmatched. Germline V gene lookup returns CDR1 MNHEY and CDR2 SVGEGT. CDR3 protein: CASSSSTSGLAYEQYF. DNA of the CDR3: TGTGCCAGCAGTTCGAGCACTAGCGGCCTTGCCTACGAGCAGTACTTC.

This sequence joins TRBV6-5 and TRBJ2-1; D not resolved. Per the germline V gene, CDR1 is MNHEY and CDR2 is SVGAGI. The CDR3 runs 15 residues. The V end lost 6 bases, the J end lost 2 bases, and 14 bases lay between the germline ends. CDR3 DNA: TGTGCCAGCAGCGCGGCGCAGTCCGCCTACAATGAGCAGTTCTTC. Translating gives CASSAAQSAYNEQFF.